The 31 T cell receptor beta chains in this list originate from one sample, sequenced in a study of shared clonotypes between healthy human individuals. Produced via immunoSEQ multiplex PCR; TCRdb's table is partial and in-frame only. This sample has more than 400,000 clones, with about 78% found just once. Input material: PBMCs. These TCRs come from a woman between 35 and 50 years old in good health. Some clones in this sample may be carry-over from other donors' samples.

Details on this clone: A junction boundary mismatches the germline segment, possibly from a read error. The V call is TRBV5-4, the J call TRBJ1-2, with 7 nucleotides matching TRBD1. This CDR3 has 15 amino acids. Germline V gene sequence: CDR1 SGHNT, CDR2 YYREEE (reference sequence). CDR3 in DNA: TGCGCCAGCAGCATGGGACAGCCAACTTACCGTGGCTACACCTTC. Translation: CASSMGQPTYRGYTF.

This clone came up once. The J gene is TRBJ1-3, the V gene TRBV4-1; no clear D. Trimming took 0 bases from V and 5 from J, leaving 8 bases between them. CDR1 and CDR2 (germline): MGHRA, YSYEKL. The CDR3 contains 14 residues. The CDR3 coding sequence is TGCGCCAGCAGCCAAGATCCAGGTAGAAACACCATATATTTT. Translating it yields CASSQDPGRNTIYF.

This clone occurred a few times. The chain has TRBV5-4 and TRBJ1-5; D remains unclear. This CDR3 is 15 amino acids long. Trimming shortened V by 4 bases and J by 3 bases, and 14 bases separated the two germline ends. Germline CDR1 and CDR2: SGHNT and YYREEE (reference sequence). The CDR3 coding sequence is TGTGCCAGCAGCACTGGTGGAATTCCCAATCAGCCCCAGCATTTT. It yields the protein CASSTGGIPNQPQHF.

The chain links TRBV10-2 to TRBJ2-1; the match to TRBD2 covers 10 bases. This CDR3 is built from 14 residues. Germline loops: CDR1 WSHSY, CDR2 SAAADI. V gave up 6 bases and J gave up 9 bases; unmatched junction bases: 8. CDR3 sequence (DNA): TGCGCCAGCAGGGCTAGCGGGAGTCCCGGTGAGCAGTTCTTC. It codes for CASRASGSPGEQFF.

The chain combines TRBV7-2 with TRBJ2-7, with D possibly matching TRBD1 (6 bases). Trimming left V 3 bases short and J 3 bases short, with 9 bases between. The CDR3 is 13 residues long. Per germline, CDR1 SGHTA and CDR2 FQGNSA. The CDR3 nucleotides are TGTGCCAGCAGCTTGAGGGACAACTACGAGCAGTACTTC. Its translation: CASSLRDNYEQYF. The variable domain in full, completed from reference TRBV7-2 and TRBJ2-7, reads GAGVSQSPSNKVTEKGKDVELRCDPISGHTALYWYRQSLGQGLEFLIYFQGNSAPDKSGLPSDRFSAERTGGSVSTLTIQRTQQEDSAVYLCASSLRDNYEQYFGPGTRLTVT.

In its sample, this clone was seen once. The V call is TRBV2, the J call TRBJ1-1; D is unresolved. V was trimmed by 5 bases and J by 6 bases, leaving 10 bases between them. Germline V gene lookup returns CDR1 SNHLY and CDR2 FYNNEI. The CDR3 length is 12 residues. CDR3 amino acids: CASSLDFPEAFF. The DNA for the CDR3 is TGTGCCAGCAGTCTGGACTTCCCTGAAGCTTTCTTT. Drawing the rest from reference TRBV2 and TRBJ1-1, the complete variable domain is EPEVTQTPSHQVTQMGQEVILRCVPISNHLYFYWYRQILGQKVEFLVSFYNNEISEKSEIFDDQFSVERPDGSNFTLKIRSTKLEDSAMYFCASSLDFPEAFFGQGTRLTVV.

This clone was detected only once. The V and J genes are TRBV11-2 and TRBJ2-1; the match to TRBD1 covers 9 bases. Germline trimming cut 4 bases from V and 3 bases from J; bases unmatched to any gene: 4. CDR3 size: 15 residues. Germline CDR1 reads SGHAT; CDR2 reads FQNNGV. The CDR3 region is CASSSMTGGYNEQFF. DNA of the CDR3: TGTGCCAGCAGCTCAATGACAGGGGGCTACAATGAGCAGTTCTTC.

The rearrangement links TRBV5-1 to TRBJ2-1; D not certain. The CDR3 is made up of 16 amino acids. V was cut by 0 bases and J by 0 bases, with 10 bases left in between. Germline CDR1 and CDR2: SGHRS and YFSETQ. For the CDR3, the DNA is TGCGCCAGCAGCTTGGGATATCCTAGCTCCTACAATGAGCAGTTCTTC. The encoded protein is CASSLGYPSSYNEQFF.

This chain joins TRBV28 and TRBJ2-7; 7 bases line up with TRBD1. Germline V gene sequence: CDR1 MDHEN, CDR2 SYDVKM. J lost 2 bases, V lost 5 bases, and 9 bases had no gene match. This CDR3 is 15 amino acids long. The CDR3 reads CASSRLDRFPYEQYF. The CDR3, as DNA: TGTGCCAGCAGTCGCCTGGACAGGTTCCCCTACGAGCAGTACTTC.

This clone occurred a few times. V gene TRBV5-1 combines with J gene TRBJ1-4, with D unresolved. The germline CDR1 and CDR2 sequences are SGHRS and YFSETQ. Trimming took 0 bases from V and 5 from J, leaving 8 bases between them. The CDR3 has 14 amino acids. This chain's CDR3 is CASSLDLTNEKLFF. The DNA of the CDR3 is TGCGCCAGCAGCTTGGACCTTACGAATGAAAAACTGTTTTTT.

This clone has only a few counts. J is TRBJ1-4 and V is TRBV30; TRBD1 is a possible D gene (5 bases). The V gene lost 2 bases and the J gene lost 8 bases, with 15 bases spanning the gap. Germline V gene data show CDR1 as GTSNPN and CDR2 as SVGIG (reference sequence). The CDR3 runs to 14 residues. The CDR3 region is CAWSRDGREEKLFF. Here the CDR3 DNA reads TGTGCCTGGAGTCGGGACGGGAGGGAGGAAAAACTGTTTTTT.

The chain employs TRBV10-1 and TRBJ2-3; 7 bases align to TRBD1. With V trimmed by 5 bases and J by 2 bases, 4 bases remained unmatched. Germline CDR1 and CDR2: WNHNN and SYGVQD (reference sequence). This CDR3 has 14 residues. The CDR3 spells CASSTGQDTDTQYF. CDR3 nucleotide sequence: TGCGCCAGCAGTACAGGACAGGACACAGATACGCAGTATTTT.

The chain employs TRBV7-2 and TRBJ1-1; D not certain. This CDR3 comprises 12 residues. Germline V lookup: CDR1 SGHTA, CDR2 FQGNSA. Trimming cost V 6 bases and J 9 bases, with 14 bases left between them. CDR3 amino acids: CASSPTAGKAFF. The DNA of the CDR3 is TGTGCCAGCAGTCCTACAGCGGGGAAAGCTTTCTTT.

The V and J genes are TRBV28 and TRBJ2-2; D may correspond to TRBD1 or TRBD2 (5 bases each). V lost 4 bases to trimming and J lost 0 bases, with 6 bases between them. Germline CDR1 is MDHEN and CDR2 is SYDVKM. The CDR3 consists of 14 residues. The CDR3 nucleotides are TGTGCCAGCAGTTCGGGACCGAACACCGGGGAGCTGTTTTTT. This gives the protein CASSSGPNTGELFF.

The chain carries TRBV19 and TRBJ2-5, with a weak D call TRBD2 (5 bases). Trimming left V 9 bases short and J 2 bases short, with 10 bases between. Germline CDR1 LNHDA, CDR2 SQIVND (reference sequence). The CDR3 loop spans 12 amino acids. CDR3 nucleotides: TGTGCCAGCGGGGTAGGGCAAGAGACCCAGTACTTC. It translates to CASGVGQETQYF.

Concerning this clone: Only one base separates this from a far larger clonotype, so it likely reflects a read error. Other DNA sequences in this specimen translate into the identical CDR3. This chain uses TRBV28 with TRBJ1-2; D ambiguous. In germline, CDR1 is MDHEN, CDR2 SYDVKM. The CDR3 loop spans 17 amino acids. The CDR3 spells CASSLARSPAINYGYTF. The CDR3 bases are TGTGCCAGCAGTTTAGCTCGGTCACCTGCTATTAACTACGGCTACACCTTC.

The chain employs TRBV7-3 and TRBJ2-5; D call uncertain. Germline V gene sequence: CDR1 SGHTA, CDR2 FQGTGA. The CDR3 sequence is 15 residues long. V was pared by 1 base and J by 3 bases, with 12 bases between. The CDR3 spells CASSLSSAGKETQYF. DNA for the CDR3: TGTGCCAGCAGCTTAAGCTCCGCCGGCAAAGAGACCCAGTACTTC.

The DNA for the CDR3 is TGTGCCAGCAGCTCCCGGACTAGCGGGAACAATGAGCAGTTCTTC. It codes for CASSSRTSGNNEQFF. This chain joins TRBV7-9 and TRBJ2-1; the match to TRBD2 covers 12 bases. The J segment lost 5 bases and the V segment lost 4 bases, leaving 3 bases of the junction unmatched. Germline V lookup: CDR1 SEHNR, CDR2 FQNEAQ (reference sequence). CDR3 size: 15 residues.

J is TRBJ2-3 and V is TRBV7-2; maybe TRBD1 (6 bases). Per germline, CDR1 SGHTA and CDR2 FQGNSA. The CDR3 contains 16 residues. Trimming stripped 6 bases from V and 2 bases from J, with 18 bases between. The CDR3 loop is CASSPTGLANTDTQYF. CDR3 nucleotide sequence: TGTGCCAGCAGTCCTACAGGGTTGGCGAACACAGATACGCAGTATTTT.

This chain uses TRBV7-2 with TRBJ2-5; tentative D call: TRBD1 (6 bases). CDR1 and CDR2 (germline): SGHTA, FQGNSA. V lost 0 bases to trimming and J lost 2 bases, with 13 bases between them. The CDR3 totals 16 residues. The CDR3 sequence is CASSLAGAAIQETQYF. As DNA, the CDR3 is TGTGCCAGCAGCTTAGCGGGGGCGGCTATTCAAGAGACCCAGTACTTC.

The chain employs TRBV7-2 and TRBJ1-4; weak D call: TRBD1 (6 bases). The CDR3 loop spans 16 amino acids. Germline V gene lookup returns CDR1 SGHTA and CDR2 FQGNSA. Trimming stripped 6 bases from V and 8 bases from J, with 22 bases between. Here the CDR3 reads CASRPDSSSSGEKLFF. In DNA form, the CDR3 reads TGTGCCAGCAGGCCGGACAGCTCGTCCTCTGGGGAAAAACTGTTTTTT. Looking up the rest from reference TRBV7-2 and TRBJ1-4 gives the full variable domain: GAGVSQSPSNKVTEKGKDVELRCDPISGHTALYWYRQSLGQGLEFLIYFQGNSAPDKSGLPSDRFSAERTGGSVSTLTIQRTQQEDSAVYLCASRPDSSSSGEKLFFGSGTQLSVL.

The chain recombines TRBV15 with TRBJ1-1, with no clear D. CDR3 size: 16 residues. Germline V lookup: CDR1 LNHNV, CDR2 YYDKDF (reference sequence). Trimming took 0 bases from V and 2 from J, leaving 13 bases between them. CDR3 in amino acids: CATSRDITAYNTEAFF. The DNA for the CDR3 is TGTGCCACCAGCAGAGATATAACAGCCTATAACACTGAAGCTTTCTTT.

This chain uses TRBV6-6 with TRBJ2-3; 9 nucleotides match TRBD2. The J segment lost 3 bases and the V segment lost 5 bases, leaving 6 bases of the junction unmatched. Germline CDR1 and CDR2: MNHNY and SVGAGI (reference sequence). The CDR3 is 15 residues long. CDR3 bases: TGTGCCAGCAGTCGGATAGCGGGAGCGACAGATACGCAGTATTTT. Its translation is CASSRIAGATDTQYF.

In nucleotides, the CDR3 is TGTGCCAGCAGTTTCTCTAGGGGGCCTCTGGGGGAGCAGTACTTC. This sequence encodes CASSFSRGPLGEQYF. The V gene is TRBV28, the J gene TRBJ2-5, with 7 bases lining up with TRBD1. The ends lost 3 bases at V and 11 bases at J; junction bases unmatched: 15. CDR1 and CDR2 from the germline V gene are MDHEN and SYDVKM. The CDR3 length is 15 residues.

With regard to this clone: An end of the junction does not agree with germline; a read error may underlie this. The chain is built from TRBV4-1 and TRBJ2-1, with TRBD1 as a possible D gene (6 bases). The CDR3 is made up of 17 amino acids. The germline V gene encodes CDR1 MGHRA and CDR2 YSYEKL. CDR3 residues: CANSGQRSLSSYNEQFF. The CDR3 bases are TGCGCCAACAGCGGACAGAGGTCGTTGTCATCCTACAATGAGCAGTTCTTC.

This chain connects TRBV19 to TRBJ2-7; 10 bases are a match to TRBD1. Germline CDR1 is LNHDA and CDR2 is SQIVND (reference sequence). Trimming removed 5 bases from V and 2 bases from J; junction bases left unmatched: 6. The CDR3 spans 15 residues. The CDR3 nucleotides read TGTGCCAGTAGTCTATACGGACAGGGGGCCTACGAGCAGTACTTC. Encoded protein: CASSLYGQGAYEQYF.

The chain's CDR3 is CASSVPGLGSSRTF. The CDR3 nucleotides read TGTGCCAGCAGCGTACCGGGGCTCGGAAGCTCGCGTACCTTC. The chain carries TRBV9 and TRBJ1-2, with D tentatively TRBD1 (5 bases). The germline gives CDR1 SGDLS, CDR2 YYNGEE. Deletions cut 1 base from V and 14 bases from J, with 21 bases between. This CDR3 is built from 14 residues.

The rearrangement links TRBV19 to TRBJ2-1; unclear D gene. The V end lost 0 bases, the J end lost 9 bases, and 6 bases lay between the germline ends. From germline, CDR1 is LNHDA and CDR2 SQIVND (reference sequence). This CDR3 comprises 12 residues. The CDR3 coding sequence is TGTGCCAGTAGTATAGATCAAGGTGAGCAGTTCTTC. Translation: CASSIDQGEQFF.

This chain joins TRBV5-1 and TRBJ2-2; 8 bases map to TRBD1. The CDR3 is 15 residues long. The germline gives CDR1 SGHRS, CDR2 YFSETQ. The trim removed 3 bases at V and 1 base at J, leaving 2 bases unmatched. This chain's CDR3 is CASSSGQGNTGELFF. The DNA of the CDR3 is TGCGCCAGCAGCTCCGGACAGGGGAACACCGGGGAGCTGTTTTTT. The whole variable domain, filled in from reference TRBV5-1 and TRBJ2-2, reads KAGVTQTPRYLIKTRGQQVTLSCSPISGHRSVSWYQQTPGQGLQFLFEYFSETQRNKGNFPGRFSGRQFSNSRSEMNVSTLELGDSALYLCASSSGQGNTGELFFGEGSRLTVL.

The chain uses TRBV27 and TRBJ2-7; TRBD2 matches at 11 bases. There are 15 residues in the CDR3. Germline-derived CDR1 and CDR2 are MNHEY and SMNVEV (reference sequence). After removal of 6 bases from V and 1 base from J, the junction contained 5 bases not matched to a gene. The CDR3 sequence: CASRAGTSGSYEQYF. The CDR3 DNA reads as TGTGCCAGCAGGGCTGGGACTAGCGGTTCCTACGAGCAGTACTTC.

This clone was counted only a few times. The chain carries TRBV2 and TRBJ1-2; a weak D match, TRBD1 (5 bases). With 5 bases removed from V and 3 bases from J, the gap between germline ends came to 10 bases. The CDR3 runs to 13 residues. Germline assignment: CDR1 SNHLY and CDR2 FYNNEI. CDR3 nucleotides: TGTGCCAGCAGTCGGGACCCCCACTATGGCTACACCTTC. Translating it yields CASSRDPHYGYTF.